The clone carrying this T cell receptor (beta chain) has a count of ten or more. This entry belongs to a study of molecular identifiers for immune sequencing clone quantification. One entry per CDR3 protein results from TCRdb running MiXCR on the PCR reads. The profile shows about 40,000 distinct CDR3 sequences, 24% of them singletons. Trimming took off 3 bases at V and 3 bases at J, with 15 bases between the two ends. The CDR3 spans 15 residues. Germline CDR1 is ENHRY and CDR2 is SYGVKD. The rearrangement links TRBV10-3 to TRBJ2-7, with D maybe TRBD2 (5 bases). This sequence originates from a human donor in good health. Some libraries in this study had Jurkat cell RNA spiked in. The sequencing input was naive CD8+ T cells from blood, with Jurkat cell RNA spiked in. Subset of the sample: FACS-sorted CD8+CD4-CCR7+CD45RA+ naive T cells. For the CDR3, the DNA is TGTGCCATCAGTGATGCGGGCCCCCCGGGCTACGAGCAGTACTTC. It yields the protein CAISDAGPPGYEQYF.